This entry concerns a single T cell receptor (beta chain). Its antigen is currently unknown. The data were taken from a study of blood T cells in healthy people across ages. Trimming removed 0 bases at V and 4 bases at J, with 12 bases between. The CDR3 extends over 15 amino acids. Germline-derived CDR1 and CDR2 are SGHRS and YFSETQ. Study results and limitations: A strong correlation was found between TCR beta diversity and the percentage of naive T cells.

Total RNA extracted from each sample amounted to at least 5 micrograms. PCR was performed a second time for about 7 to 11 cycles using a sample-barcoded 5' primer and a J-beta primer mix. Each CDR3 protein is one row after TCRdb ran MiXCR on the 5' RACE reads. Of 850,000 to 1,000,000 distinct CDR3 sequences in the sample, around 48% were seen once. The chain employs TRBV5-1 and TRBJ2-3; maybe TRBD1 (5 bases). This sequence was found in a man between 25 and 39 years old in good health. The sample comprised blood. For the CDR3, the DNA is TGCGCCAGCAGCTTGGTTCAGGGTCGGGCAGATACGCAGTATTTT. Translation gives CASSLVQGRADTQYF. Full variable domain (remainder filled in from reference TRBV5-1 and TRBJ2-3): KAGVTQTPRYLIKTRGQQVTLSCSPISGHRSVSWYQQTPGQGLQFLFEYFSETQRNKGNFPGRFSGRQFSNSRSEMNVSTLELGDSALYLCASSLVQGRADTQYFGPGTRLTVL.